The entry below gives a single TCR beta chain sequence along with its context. Its antigen is unknown. The input lacks base qualities; no much larger clone sits a single base away. RNA was extracted using the RNeasy kit, and roughly 0.45 to 1 microgram was reverse transcribed with random hexamers. The immunoSEQ multiplex PCR assay, which covers 54 Vbeta and 13 Jbeta segments, was used to amplify TCR beta CDR3 regions. Bias from PCR amplification was corrected by using a synthetic template baseline for primer optimization and for computational correction. In the paper's pipeline: Reads were assigned to V, D and J genes according to IMGT and analyzed in immunoSEQ Analyzer, with only productive sequences retained. To calculate clonality, Shannon entropy was normalized by log2 of the number of productive unique sequences and then subtracted from one. Public and private clones were assessed among the 100 most prevalent clones of each patient and control. Clones were defined as Susac-specific when absent from the healthy and MS cohorts, from roughly 1,100 published viral clones and from other ImmuneACCESS disease sequences. TCRdb reprocessed the public reads (quality trimming at Q25 with fastp, clone calling with MiXCR) and kept in-frame beta chains. Here each entry gathers all rows of one CDR3 protein and keeps the most common genes and DNA. Here the V and J calls rest on TCRdb's processing, not on the authors' analysis. For this sample there are 80,000 to 95,000 distinct CDR3 sequences; approximately 95% appear just once. About 0.94% of the sample lies in the top ten.

The CDR3, from cysteine to phenylalanine, totals 12 residues. The sequence is cut down to CDR3 DNA, 36 bases in frame from base 1. The junction carries 8 bases between V and J, which are trimmed by 0 bases and 10 bases respectively. Via the germline V gene, CDR1 is SGHRS and CDR2 YFSETQ. This sample is drawn from a study of CD8 T cells in Susac syndrome (dated by TCRdb to the late 2010s). For context, the study as a whole: Among the sequenced Susac syndrome patients, 5 or 6 had clinically active disease and under ten were in clinical remission. Whether CD8+ T cell activation and differentiation in Susac syndrome was antigen driven was tested using repertoire sequencing. At the time of blood withdrawal, Susac syndrome patients were either therapy-naive, taking corticosteroids (with some also receiving IVIg), or on IVIg alone. The study compared CD8+ T cell repertoire clonality among 11 to 12 healthy donors, around 14 Susac syndrome patients and approximately 16 multiple sclerosis patients. Summary of the overall study and its limitations: Clonal expansion was seen in Susac syndrome CD8+ repertoires, peaking in CD8+ TEMRA cells and being greater in clinically active patients than in remitting ones. Sixteen and five Susac-specific public clones were found in the total CD8+ and CD8+ TEMRA repertoires, respectively. The number of individuals in the TCR sequencing and HLA analysis was acknowledged as relatively small.

High-throughput TCR beta sequencing profiled peripheral blood CD8+ and CD4+ T cells from healthy donors, Susac syndrome patients and multiple sclerosis patients. Recently defined diagnostic criteria for definite or probable disease were met by the Susac syndrome patients. CD8+ TEMRA cells were enriched by FACS, while bulk CD8+ and CD4+ T cells were purified by magnetic negative isolation. Blood was collected in EDTA tubes and processed within 24 hours, with PBMCs isolated through density gradient centrifugation. PBMCs destined for TCR sequencing were cryopreserved in liquid nitrogen and later thawed in a 37 °C water bath. The sorted or isolated CD4+, CD8+ and CD8+ TEMRA cells had a purity of 90% or higher.

Specimen: CD8+ T cells from PBMCs. Recombination joined TRBV5-1 with TRBJ1-5, with no confident D gene call. The receptor comes from a human donor with Susac syndrome. The CDR3 corresponds to CASSLDGFPQHF. The DNA reads TGCGCCAGCAGCTTGGATGGGTTCCCCCAGCATTTT.